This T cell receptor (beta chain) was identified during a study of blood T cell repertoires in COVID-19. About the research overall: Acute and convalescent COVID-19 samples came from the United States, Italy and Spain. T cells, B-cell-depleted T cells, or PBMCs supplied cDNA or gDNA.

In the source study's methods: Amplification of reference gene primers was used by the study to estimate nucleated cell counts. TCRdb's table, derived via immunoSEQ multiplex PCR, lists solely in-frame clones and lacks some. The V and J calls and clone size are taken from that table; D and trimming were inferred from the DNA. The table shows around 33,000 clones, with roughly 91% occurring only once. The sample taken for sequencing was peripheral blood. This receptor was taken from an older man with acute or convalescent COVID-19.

The CDR3 reads CASSPEAGRYNEQFF. The CDR3 DNA follows: TGTGCCAGCAGTCCCGAGGCGGGGAGGTACAATGAGCAGTTCTTC. The rearrangement links TRBV6-4 to TRBJ2-1; weak D call: TRBD2 (6 bases). Germline values: CDR1 MRHNA, CDR2 SNTAGT. The CDR3 is 15 amino acids. The ends were cut back, 5 bases at V and 4 bases at J, with 15 bases in the middle.